The rows below give T cell receptor beta chains drawn from one sample of a study of shared clonotypes between healthy human individuals. Profiling relied on immunoSEQ multiplex PCR, and the TCRdb table lists in-frame clones only, not all of them. The table shows fewer than 600,000 clones, with 70% to 80% occurring only once. The sequencing input was PBMCs. The receptor set was obtained from a woman between 35 and 50 years old in good health. Some clones in this sample may be carry-over from other donors' samples. The CDR3 runs from the conserved cysteine through the conserved F or W. Fields, in order: D gene, J gene, V gene, clone size, CDR3 protein, CDR3 DNA. A D gene is named only where the DNA matches it firmly. Clone size is not always given. Where it is, it says once, few, many or a class for expanded clones.

TRBD1	TRBJ2-5	TRBV4-2	.	CASSFTGVETQYF	TGTGCCAGCAGCTTCACAGGGGTGGAGACCCAGTACTTC
TRBD1	TRBJ2-1	TRBV7-3	once	CASSRRTGGYNEQFF	TGTGCCAGCAGCCGAAGGACAGGGGGATACAATGAGCAGTTCTTC
.	TRBJ1-1	TRBV7-2	.	CASSLEATTNTEAFF	TGTGCCAGCAGCTTAGAGGCAACGACGAACACTGAAGCTTTCTTT
.	TRBJ1-2	TRBV30	.	CAWSVRLTNYGYTF	TGTGCCTGGAGTGTCCGTTTGACTAACTATGGCTACACCTTC
.	TRBJ2-7	TRBV4-3	.	CASSRWGVSSYEQYF	TGCGCCAGCAGCCGGTGGGGGGTAAGCTCCTACGAGCAGTACTTC
.	TRBJ2-7	TRBV10-1	.	CASSELVRSHYEQYF	TGCGCCAGCAGTGAGTTAGTTCGATCCCACTACGAGCAGTACTTC
.	TRBJ2-1	TRBV7-2	.	CASSLGRTQWGYNEQFF	TGTGCCAGCAGCTTAGGACGGACTCAATGGGGGTACAATGAGCAGTTCTTC
.	TRBJ2-5	TRBV19	.	CASSQSTRETQYF	TGTGCCAGTAGTCAATCGACTCGGGAGACCCAGTACTTC
TRBD2	TRBJ2-7	TRBV5-1	.	CASSLGHGLAPNYEQYF	TGCGCCAGCAGCTTGGGGCACGGACTAGCGCCGAACTACGAGCAGTACTTC
.	TRBJ2-4	TRBV30	.	CAWSVRGANIQYF	TGTGCCTGGAGTGTAAGGGGAGCAAACATTCAGTACTTC
TRBD2	TRBJ2-7	TRBV7-2	.	CASSLGLAGVHEQYF	TGTGCCAGCAGCTTAGGACTAGCGGGAGTCCACGAGCAGTACTTC
TRBD2	TRBJ2-2	TRBV7-3	.	CASSLMVGLAGELFF	TGTGCCAGCAGCTTAATGGTTGGACTAGCCGGGGAGCTGTTTTTT
TRBD2	TRBJ2-1	TRBV2	once	CASRLAGEQFF	TGTGCCAGCAGACTAGCGGGAGAGCAGTTCTTC
.	TRBJ2-7	TRBV21-1	.	CASSKPPKGSGSRYEQYF	TGTGCCAGCAGCAAACCTCCGAAGGGTAGCGGGAGCCGCTACGAGCAGTACTTC
.	TRBJ2-5	TRBV5-1	.	CASSLGSTRRETQYF	TGCGCCAGCAGCTTGGGGTCTACTAGGAGGGAGACCCAGTACTTC
.	TRBJ2-3	TRBV6-1	.	CASRATVSTDTQYF	TGTGCCAGCAGAGCGACAGTAAGCACAGATACGCAGTATTTT
.	TRBJ2-7	TRBV19	once	CASSIGRIYEQYF	TGTGCCAGTAGTATCGGACGGATCTACGAGCAGTACTTC
TRBD1	TRBJ2-3	TRBV7-9	.	CASSLIGQVDRENTQYF	TGTGCCAGCAGCTTGATTGGGCAGGTGGACAGGGAAAATACGCAGTATTTT
.	TRBJ2-1	TRBV2	.	CASSEEEAAPQFF	TGTGCCAGCAGTGAAGAGGAGGCGGCACCGCAGTTCTTC
TRBD2	TRBJ2-1	TRBV28	once	CASKEREGYNEQFF	TGTGCCAGCAAGGAGCGGGAGGGGTACAATGAGCAGTTCTTC
.	TRBJ2-7	TRBV2	.	CASSGETEQYF	TGTGCCAGCAGCGGAGAGACAGAGCAGTACTTC
.	TRBJ1-2	TRBV28	many	CASSPNNYGYTF	TGTGCCAGCAGTCCGAATAACTATGGCTACACCTTC
.	TRBJ1-2	TRBV30	.	CAWSEEHNYGYTF	TGTGCCTGGAGTGAGGAGCACAACTATGGCTACACCTTC
TRBD1	TRBJ2-6	TRBV27	.	CASKPGQGQSGANVLTF	TGTGCCAGCAAACCGGGACAGGGGCAATCTGGGGCCAACGTCCTGACTTTC
.	TRBJ2-1	TRBV6-4	many	CASSDFGRGGDNEQFF	TGTGCCAGCAGTGACTTCGGGAGAGGGGGGGACAATGAGCAGTTCTTC
.	TRBJ1-1	TRBV29-1	few	CSETARVGTEAFF	TGCAGCGAGACCGCCAGGGTTGGTACTGAAGCTTTCTTT
.	TRBJ1-3	TRBV27	.	CASSLRGGNTIYF	TGTGCCAGCAGTTTGAGGGGGGGAAACACCATATATTTT
TRBD1	TRBJ2-2	TRBV29-1	.	CSHRTGGSGELFF	TGCAGCCACAGGACAGGGGGTAGCGGGGAGCTGTTTTTT
.	TRBJ1-4	TRBV5-1	few	CASSSRGRRDEELFF	TGCGCCAGCAGCTCTCGGGGGAGGAGGGATGAAGAACTGTTTTTT
.	TRBJ2-5	TRBV5-8	few	CASSLVVIGETQYF	TGTGCCAGCAGCTTGGTGGTAATAGGGGAGACCCAGTACTTC
TRBD2	TRBJ2-7	TRBV2	.	CASSEEALAGAVLNEQYF	TGTGCCAGCAGTGAGGAGGCTCTAGCGGGAGCCGTGCTAAACGAGCAGTACTTC
TRBD2	TRBJ2-1	TRBV4-1	.	CASSQDMAGGPNEQFF	TGCGCCAGCAGCCAAGATATGGCGGGAGGGCCCAATGAGCAGTTCTTC
.	TRBJ1-1	TRBV7-9	.	CASSLAYKNTEAFF	TGTGCCAGCAGCTTAGCTTACAAGAACACTGAAGCTTTCTTT
.	TRBJ2-2	TRBV5-5	.	CASSLSGRSNTGELFF	TGTGCCAGCAGCTTGTCGGGCAGATCGAACACCGGGGAGCTGTTTTTT
.	TRBJ1-5	TRBV2	.	CASSGQSYQPQHF	TGTGCCAGCAGTGGACAGAGCTATCAGCCCCAGCATTTT
.	TRBJ2-5	TRBV28	.	CASTTMNEETQYF	TGTGCCAGCACCACAATGAATGAAGAGACCCAGTACTTC
TRBD2	TRBJ2-1	TRBV18	.	CASSPRGLAGGEQFF	TGTGCCAGCTCACCACGAGGCCTAGCGGGAGGCGAGCAGTTCTTC
TRBD2	TRBJ2-7	TRBV19	.	CASSYTSGSGYEQYF	TGTGCCAGTAGTTACACTAGCGGGAGTGGCTACGAGCAGTACTTC
.	TRBJ1-4	TRBV5-1	once	CASSLIEGWVTNEKLFF	TGCGCCAGCAGCTTGATAGAGGGGTGGGTAACTAATGAAAAACTGTTTTTT
TRBD1	TRBJ2-7	TRBV6-5	.	CASTTPTGVAYEQYF	TGTGCCAGCACCACCCCGACAGGGGTGGCCTACGAGCAGTACTTC
.	TRBJ2-1	TRBV11-3	once	CASSLGQANIPSYNEQFF	TGTGCCAGCAGCTTAGGTCAGGCCAATATACCGTCCTACAATGAGCAGTTCTTC
.	TRBJ2-7	TRBV29-1	.	CSVDGLAGEQYF	TGCAGCGTTGATGGCCTAGCTGGTGAGCAGTACTTC
TRBD2	TRBJ2-7	TRBV11-2	.	CASSRGVDASEQYF	TGTGCCAGCAGCCGGGGGGTAGACGCCTCCGAGCAGTACTTC
TRBD2	TRBJ2-1	TRBV7-9	.	CASRPSPGLAVSEQFF	TGTGCCAGCAGGCCCTCGCCGGGACTAGCGGTTAGTGAGCAGTTCTTC
TRBD2	TRBJ2-5	TRBV6-1	once	CASSAVRQGGLAGGRETQYF	TGTGCCAGCAGTGCTGTCCGGCAGGGGGGACTAGCGGGAGGTCGGGAGACCCAGTACTTC
.	TRBJ2-1	TRBV4-2	once	CASSQEARSSYNEQFF	TGTGCCAGCAGCCAAGAGGCTCGAAGCTCCTACAATGAGCAGTTCTTC
.	TRBJ2-3	TRBV21-1	.	CASSKSRTSGRVDTQYF	TGTGCCAGCAGCAAATCGCGGACTAGCGGGAGAGTAGATACGCAGTATTTT
.	TRBJ2-3	TRBV11-3	few	CASSLGGHRDTQYF	TGTGCCAGCAGCTTAGGTGGTCATCGGGATACGCAGTATTTT
.	TRBJ1-1	TRBV6-5	.	CASSYRAGNTEAFF	TGTGCCAGCAGTTACAGGGCAGGGAACACTGAAGCTTTCTTT
.	TRBJ2-5	TRBV15	.	CATSRDSPETQYF	TGTGCCACCAGCAGAGATTCCCCGGAGACCCAGTACTTC
.	TRBJ2-7	TRBV4-1	.	CASSHDYPMGFEYF	TGCGCCAGCAGCCATGATTACCCGATGGGGTTTGAGTACTTC
.	TRBJ1-2	TRBV28	.	CASSSTDYGYTF	TGTGCCAGCAGTTCCACAGATTATGGCTACACCTTC
.	TRBJ2-7	TRBV4-1	.	CASSQIRDSTKEQYF	TGCGCCAGCAGCCAAATACGGGACTCCACAAAAGAGCAGTACTTC
.	TRBJ2-1	TRBV10-3	.	CATHLGEGEQFF	TGTGCCACCCACCTAGGCGAGGGGGAGCAGTTCTTC
.	TRBJ2-1	TRBV10-3	.	CAISELQGGGNEQFF	TGTGCCATCAGTGAGCTACAGGGAGGGGGCAATGAGCAGTTCTTC
.	TRBJ1-5	TRBV27	.	CASSRLTGLGIQPQHF	TGTGCCAGCAGTCGCCTAACGGGGCTGGGGATTCAGCCCCAGCATTTT